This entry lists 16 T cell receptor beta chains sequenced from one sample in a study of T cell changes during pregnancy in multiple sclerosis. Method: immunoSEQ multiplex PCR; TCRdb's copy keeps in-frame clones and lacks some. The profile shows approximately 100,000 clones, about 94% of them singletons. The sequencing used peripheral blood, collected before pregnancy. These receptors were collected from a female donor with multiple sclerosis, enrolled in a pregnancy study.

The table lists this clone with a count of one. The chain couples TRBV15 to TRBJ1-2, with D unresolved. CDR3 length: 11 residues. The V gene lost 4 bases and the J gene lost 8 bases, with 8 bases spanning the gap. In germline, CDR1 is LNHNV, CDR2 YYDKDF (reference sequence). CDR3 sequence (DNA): TGTGCCACCAGCACTCTGGAGGGCTACACCTTC. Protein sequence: CATSTLEGYTF.

CDR3 sequence reads: CSVGAWGGKGTDTQYF. CDR3 bases: TGCAGCGTTGGGGCATGGGGGGGAAAAGGTACAGATACGCAGTATTTT. J is TRBJ2-3 and V is TRBV29-1; 7 nucleotides match TRBD2. The germline V gene has CDR1 SQVTM and CDR2 ANQGSEA. This CDR3 region has 16 residues. Trimming removed 4 bases from V and 3 bases from J; junction bases left unmatched: 13.

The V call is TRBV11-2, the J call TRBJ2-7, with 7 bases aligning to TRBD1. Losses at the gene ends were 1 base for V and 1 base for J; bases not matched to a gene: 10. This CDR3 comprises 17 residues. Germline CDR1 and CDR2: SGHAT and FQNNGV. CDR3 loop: CASSLGRVGGTSYEQYF. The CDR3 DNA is TGTGCCAGCAGCTTAGGACGGGTAGGGGGCACATCCTACGAGCAGTACTTC. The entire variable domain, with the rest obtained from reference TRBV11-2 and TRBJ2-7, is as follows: EAGVAQSPRYKIIEKRQSVAFWCNPISGHATLYWYQQILGQGPKLLIQFQNNGVVDDSQLPKDRFSAERLKGVDSTLKIQPAKLEDSAVYLCASSLGRVGGTSYEQYFGPGTRLTVT.

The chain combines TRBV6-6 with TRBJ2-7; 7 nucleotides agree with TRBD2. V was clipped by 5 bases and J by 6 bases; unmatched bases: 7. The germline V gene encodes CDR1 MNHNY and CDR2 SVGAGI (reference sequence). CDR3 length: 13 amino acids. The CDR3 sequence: CASSGGRVGEQYF. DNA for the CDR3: TGTGCCAGCAGTGGAGGGAGGGTCGGCGAGCAGTACTTC.

The CDR3 DNA sequence: TGTGCCAGCAGTTATGGACAGACGTCCTATGGCTACACCTTC. It translates to CASSYGQTSYGYTF. The chain uses TRBV27 and TRBJ1-2; D possibly corresponds to TRBD1 (6 bases). Trimming cost V 4 bases and J 4 bases, with 13 bases left between them. CDR1 is MNHEY and CDR2 is SMNVEV in the germline V gene (reference sequence). The CDR3 has 14 residues.

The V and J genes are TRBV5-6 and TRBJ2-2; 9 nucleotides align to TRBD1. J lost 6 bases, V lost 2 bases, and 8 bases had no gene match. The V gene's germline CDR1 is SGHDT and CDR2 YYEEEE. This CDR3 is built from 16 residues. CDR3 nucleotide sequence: TGTGCCAGCAGCTTACCGGGACAGGGTATGCCCGGGGAGCTGTTTTTT. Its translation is CASSLPGQGMPGELFF.

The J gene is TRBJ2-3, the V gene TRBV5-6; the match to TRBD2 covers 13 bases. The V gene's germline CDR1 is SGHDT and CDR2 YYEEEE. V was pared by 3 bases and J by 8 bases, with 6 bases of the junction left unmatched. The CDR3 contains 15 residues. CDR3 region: CASSSGTSGKATQYF. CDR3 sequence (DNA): TGTGCCAGCAGCTCCGGGACTAGCGGGAAGGCTACGCAGTATTTT.

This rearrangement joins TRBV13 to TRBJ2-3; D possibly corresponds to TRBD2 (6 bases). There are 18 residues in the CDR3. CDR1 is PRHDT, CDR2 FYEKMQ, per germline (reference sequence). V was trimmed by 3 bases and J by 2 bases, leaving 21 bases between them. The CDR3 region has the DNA TGTGCCAGCAGCTTTAGGCTACGAGCCCGGGACTCCACAGATACGCAGTATTTT. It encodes CASSFRLRARDSTDTQYF.

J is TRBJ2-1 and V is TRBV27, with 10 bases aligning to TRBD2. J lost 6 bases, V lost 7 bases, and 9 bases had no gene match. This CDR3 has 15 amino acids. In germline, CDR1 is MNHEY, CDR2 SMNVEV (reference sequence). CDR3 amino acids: CASTQAGGPINEQFF. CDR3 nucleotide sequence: TGTGCCAGCACCCAAGCGGGAGGGCCTATCAATGAGCAGTTCTTC.

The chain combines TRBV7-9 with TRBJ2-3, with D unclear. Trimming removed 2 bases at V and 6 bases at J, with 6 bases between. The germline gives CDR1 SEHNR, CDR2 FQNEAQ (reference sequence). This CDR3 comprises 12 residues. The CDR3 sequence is CASSLLMDTQYF. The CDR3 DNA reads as TGTGCCAGCAGCTTACTTATGGATACGCAGTATTTT.

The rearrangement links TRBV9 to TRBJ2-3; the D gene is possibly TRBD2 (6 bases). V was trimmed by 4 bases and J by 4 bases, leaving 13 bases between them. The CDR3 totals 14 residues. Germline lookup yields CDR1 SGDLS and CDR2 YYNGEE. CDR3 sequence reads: CASSIIPGADTQYF. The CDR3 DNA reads TGTGCCAGCAGCATAATCCCGGGAGCAGATACGCAGTATTTT.

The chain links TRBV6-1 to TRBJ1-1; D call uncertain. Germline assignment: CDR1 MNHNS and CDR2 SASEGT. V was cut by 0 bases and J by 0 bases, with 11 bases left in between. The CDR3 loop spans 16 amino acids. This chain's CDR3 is CASSEALGIMNTEAFF. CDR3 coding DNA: TGTGCCAGCAGTGAAGCGCTCGGGATCATGAACACTGAAGCTTTCTTT.

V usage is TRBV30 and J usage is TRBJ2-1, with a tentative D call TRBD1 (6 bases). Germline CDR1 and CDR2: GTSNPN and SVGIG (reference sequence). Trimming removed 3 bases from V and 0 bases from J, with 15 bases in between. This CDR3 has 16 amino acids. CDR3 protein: CAWREDRLSSYNEQFF. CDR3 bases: TGTGCCTGGAGGGAAGACAGGCTCAGCTCCTACAATGAGCAGTTCTTC.

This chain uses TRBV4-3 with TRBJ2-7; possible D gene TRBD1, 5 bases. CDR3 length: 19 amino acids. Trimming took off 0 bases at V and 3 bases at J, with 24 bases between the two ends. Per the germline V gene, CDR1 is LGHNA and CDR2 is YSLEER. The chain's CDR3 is CASSQEVRRSGPQGYEQYF. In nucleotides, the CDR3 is TGCGCCAGCAGCCAAGAAGTTCGGCGATCAGGACCGCAGGGCTACGAGCAGTACTTC.

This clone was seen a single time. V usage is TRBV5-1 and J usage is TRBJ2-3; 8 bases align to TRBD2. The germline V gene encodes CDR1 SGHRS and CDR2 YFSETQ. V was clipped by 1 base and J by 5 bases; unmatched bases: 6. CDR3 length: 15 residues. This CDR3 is CASSLWREVKDTQYF. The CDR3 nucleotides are TGCGCCAGCAGCTTGTGGCGGGAGGTTAAAGATACGCAGTATTTT.

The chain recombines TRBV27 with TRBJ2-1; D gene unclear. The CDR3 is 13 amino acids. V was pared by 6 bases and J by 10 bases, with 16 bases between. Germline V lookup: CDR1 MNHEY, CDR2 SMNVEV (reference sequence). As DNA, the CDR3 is TGTGCCAGCAGCCTCGGGTATGGTAACGAGCAGTTCTTC. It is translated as CASSLGYGNEQFF.